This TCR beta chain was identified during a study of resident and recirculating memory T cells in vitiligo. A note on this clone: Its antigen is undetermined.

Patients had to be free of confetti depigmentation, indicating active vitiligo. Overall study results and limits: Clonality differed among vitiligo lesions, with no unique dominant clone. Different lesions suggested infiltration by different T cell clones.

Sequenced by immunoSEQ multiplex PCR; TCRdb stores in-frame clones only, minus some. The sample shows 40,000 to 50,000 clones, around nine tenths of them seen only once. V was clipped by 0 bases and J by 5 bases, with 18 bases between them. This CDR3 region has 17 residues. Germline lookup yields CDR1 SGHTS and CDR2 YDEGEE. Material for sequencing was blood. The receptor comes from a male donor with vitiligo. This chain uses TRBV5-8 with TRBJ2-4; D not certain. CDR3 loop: CASSLEVNARGENIQYF. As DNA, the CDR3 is TGTGCCAGCAGCTTGGAAGTTAATGCCCGAGGAGAAAACATTCAGTACTTC.